The 2 T cell receptor beta chains in this list originate from one sample, sequenced in a study of blood T cells in healthy people across ages. A second 7 to 11 cycle PCR used barcoded and J-beta primers. MiXCR, applied by TCRdb to the 5' RACE reads, yields one record per CDR3 protein. The sample lists roughly 1.5 million distinct CDR3 sequences; approximately 42% were seen once. The sequenced sample was blood. These receptors originate from a young woman in good health.

The rearrangement joins TRBV7-9 to TRBJ2-1, with TRBD1 matching over 7 bases. The CDR3 consists of 15 residues. Germline lookup yields CDR1 SEHNR and CDR2 FQNEAQ (reference sequence). The ends lost 5 bases at V and 7 bases at J; junction bases unmatched: 11. In DNA form, the CDR3 reads TGTGCCAGCAGCGAAGATACAGGGGTTGGTAATGAGCAGTTCTTC. Amino acid sequence: CASSEDTGVGNEQFF.

The chain links TRBV6-5 to TRBJ1-2, with D tentatively TRBD1 (5 bases). V gave up 0 bases and J gave up 8 bases, with 10 bases separating them. The germline V gene encodes CDR1 MNHEY and CDR2 SVGAGI. The CDR3 is made up of 13 amino acids. CDR3 amino acids: CASSYSTVQGYTF. The CDR3 nucleotides are TGTGCCAGCAGTTACTCGACAGTTCAAGGCTACACCTTC.